Sequencing of this T cell receptor (beta chain) was carried out in a study of cytotoxic CD8 clonotypes in ibrutinib-treated CLL. About the study: On average, more than 85,000 productive rearrangements and just over 250,000 productive templates per sample.

CDR1 MNHEY and CDR2 SMNVEV come from the germline V gene (reference sequence). The junction had 11 bases not matched to a gene; V was cut back by 5 bases and J by 0 bases. The CDR3 loop spans 17 amino acids. Clones were read by immunoSEQ multiplex PCR, and TCRdb kept only the in-frame ones, dropping some. This sample has 150,000 to 200,000 clones, with 70% to 90% found just once. This receptor was taken from a human donor with chronic lymphocytic leukemia. Sequenced here: PBMCs, sampled at disease progression, from a patient treated with ibrutinib. The V gene is TRBV27, the J gene TRBJ1-2, with 8 bases identical to TRBD1. The CDR3 reads CASSPSGQVIANYGYTF. The CDR3 DNA follows: TGTGCCAGCAGTCCCTCGGGACAGGTTATAGCTAACTATGGCTACACCTTC.